The sequence of this T cell receptor beta chain was determined in a study of blood T cell repertoires in COVID-19 (TCRdb year 2020). At the level of the whole study: Samples from collaborators originated in the United States, Italy and Spain and spanned both the acute and convalescent phases of COVID-19. Deeply sampled blood TCRbeta repertoires from subjects exposed to, actively infected with, or recovered from COVID-19 were included in the dataset. The material from the prospective study consisted of cDNA or gDNA derived from T cells, B-cell-depleted T cells, or PBMCs. The samples were drawn from the first 160 participants of the ongoing ImmuneRACE study and from 950 to 1,500 subjects provided by 6 global collaborators. The repertoires were made available in a free public database intended to serve as a resource for research on the immune response to SARS-CoV-2. Where available, HLA class I and class II types were obtained from metadata supplied by the sample provider rather than from assay-based typing. Sample metadata almost always included a de-identified subject ID, COVID-19 status, age in years and sex. The paper as a whole reports these results and caveats: The amount of clinical and demographic metadata varied by source and participant and was provided uncurated.

In Seattle, one collaborating source enrolled patients while the infection was active and tracked those patients longitudinally over the course of disease. Each collaborating institution followed its own protocols to collect whole blood in K2EDTA tubes. For TCRbeta analysis, collaborator samples were shipped as frozen whole blood, as isolated PBMCs, or as DNA extracted from either sample type. The immunoSEQ Assay, a bias-controlled multiplex PCR, was used to amplify TCRbeta CDR3 regions from genomic DNA. On the study's bioinformatics: Within the assay, amplification of reference gene primers was used to estimate how many nucleated cells each sample contained. Sequence reads were collapsed and filtered to measure the absolute abundance of every unique TCRbeta CDR3 rearrangement. For each sample, productive Simpson clonality was calculated as the square root of Simpson's diversity index across productive rearrangements. TCRdb mirrors the immuneACCESS table, restricted to in-frame sequences. Some clones are absent from its copies; in checked studies, under half trace to an unresolved V gene, and the reason for the others is unknown. V and J calls and clone size follow that table, whereas D and trimming were derived from the DNA. The sample has 55,000 to 75,000 clones on record, more than 65% of them singletons. Around 9.1% of the sample goes to the ten largest clones.

In regard to this clone: Its antigen is not yet known. Base quality data are lacking; no much larger clone is found one base away.

In the germline V gene, CDR1 corresponds to MNHEY and CDR2 to SVGAGI. The CDR3 numbers 16 residues from cysteine through phenylalanine. The sequence is cut down to CDR3 DNA, 48 bases in frame from base 1. For this chain, trimming is 0 bases at the V end and 6 bases at the J end, and the number of junction bases without a gene match is 7. This chain joins TRBV6-5 to TRBJ1-1; 10 central bases correspond to TRBD1. The TCR comes from a man at least 80 years old with COVID-19, enrolled during active disease. Sequenced: peripheral blood. CDR3 reads: CASSYSTGGFISEAFF. The sequenced DNA: TGTGCCAGCAGTTACTCGACAGGGGGCTTCATCTCTGAAGCTTTCTTT.